This T cell receptor (beta chain) emerged from a study of beta chain features in type 1 diabetes. Study observations and caveats: Shorter TCRB CDR3s, moderately but significantly so, marked every one of the four CD4+ subsets in Type 1 diabetes patients.

For this clone: Antigen unknown.

What was sequenced were expressed TCRB transcripts, since all of the isolated RNA had been reverse transcribed. TCRdb's copy holds only in-frame clones and misses some; the assay was immunoSEQ multiplex PCR. The sample shows hundreds of thousands of clones, about an eighth of them seen only once. The material sequenced was naive CD4+ T cells from blood. The sequence came from a man younger than 35 with type 1 diabetes.

CDR3 sequence reads: CASSRDPENYGYTF. CDR3 in DNA: TGTGCCAGCAGCCGGGATCCGGAGAACTATGGCTACACCTTC. The rearrangement uses TRBV5-4 and TRBJ1-2; D not resolved. V was cut by 4 bases and J by 2 bases, with 12 bases left in between. The CDR3 contains 14 residues. Germline assignment: CDR1 SGHNT and CDR2 YYREEE (reference sequence).